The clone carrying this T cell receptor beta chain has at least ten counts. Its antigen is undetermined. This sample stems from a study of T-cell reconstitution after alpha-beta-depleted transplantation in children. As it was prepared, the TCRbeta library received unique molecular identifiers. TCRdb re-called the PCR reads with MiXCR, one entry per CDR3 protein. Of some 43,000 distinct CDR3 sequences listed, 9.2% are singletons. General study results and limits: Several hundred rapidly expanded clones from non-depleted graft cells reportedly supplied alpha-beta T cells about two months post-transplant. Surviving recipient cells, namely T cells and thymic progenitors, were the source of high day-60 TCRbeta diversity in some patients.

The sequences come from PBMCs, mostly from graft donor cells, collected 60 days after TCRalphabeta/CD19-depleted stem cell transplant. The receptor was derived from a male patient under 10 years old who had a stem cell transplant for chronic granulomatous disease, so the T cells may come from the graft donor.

CDR3 sequence: CASSGGQNTEAFF. DNA for the CDR3: TGTGCCAGCAGCGGGGGACAGAACACTGAAGCTTTCTTT. The V and J genes are TRBV9 and TRBJ1-1; D possibly corresponds to TRBD1 (6 bases). The germline CDR1 and CDR2 sequences are SGDLS and YYNGEE. CDR3 length: 13 residues. The V and J ends lost 3 bases and 1 base respectively, with 7 bases between them.